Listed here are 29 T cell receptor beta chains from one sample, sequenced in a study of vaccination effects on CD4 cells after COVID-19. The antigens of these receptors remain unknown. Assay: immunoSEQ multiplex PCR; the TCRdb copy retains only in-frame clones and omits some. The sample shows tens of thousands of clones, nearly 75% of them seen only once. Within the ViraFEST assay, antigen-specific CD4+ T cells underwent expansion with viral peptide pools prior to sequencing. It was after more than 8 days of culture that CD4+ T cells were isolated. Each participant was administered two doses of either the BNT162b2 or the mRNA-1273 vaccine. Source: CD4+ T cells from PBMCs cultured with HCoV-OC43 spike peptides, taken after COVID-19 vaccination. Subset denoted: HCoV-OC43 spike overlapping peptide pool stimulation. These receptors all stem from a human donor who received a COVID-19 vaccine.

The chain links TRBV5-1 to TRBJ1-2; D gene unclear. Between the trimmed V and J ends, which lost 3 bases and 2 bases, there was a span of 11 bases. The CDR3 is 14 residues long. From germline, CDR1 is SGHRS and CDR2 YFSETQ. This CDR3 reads CASSSHGPNYGYTF. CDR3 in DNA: TGCGCCAGCAGCTCCCACGGGCCCAACTATGGCTACACCTTC.

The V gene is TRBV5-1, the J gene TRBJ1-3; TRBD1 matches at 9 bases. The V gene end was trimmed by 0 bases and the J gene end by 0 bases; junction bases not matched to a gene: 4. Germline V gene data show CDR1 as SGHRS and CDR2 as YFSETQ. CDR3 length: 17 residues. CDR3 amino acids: CASSLAGTGYSGNTIYF. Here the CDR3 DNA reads TGCGCCAGCAGCTTGGCCGGGACAGGGTACTCTGGAAACACCATATATTTT.

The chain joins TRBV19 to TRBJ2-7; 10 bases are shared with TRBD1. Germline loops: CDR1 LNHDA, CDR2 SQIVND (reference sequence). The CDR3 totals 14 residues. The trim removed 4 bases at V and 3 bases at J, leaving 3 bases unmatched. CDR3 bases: TGTGCCAGTAGTAAAAGGACAGGGGGCTACGAGCAGTACTTC. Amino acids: CASSKRTGGYEQYF.

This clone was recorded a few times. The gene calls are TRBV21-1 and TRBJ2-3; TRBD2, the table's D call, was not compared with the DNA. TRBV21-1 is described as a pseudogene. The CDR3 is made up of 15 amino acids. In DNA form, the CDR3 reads TGTGCCAGCAGCAAAGCCGCGGGAGGGCCGGATACGCAGTATTTT. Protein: CASSKAAGGPDTQYF.

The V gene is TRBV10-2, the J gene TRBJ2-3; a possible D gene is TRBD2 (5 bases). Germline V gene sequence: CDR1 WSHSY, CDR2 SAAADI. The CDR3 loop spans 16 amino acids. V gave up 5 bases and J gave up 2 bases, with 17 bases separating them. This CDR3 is CASSPPGLLHTDTQYF. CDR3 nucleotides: TGCGCCAGCAGTCCGCCCGGACTCCTACACACAGATACGCAGTATTTT.

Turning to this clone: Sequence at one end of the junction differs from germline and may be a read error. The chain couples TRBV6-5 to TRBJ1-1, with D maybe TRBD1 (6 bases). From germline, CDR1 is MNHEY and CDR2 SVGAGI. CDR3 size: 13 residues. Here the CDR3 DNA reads TGTGCCGGCAGGCGGACAAACAGGGCTGAAGCTTTCTTT. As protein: CAGRRTNRAEAFF.

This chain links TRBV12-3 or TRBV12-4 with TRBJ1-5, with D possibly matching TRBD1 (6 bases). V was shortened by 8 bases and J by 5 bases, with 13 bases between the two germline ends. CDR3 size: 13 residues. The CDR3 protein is CASAETGDQPQHF. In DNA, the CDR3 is TGTGCCAGCGCCGAGACAGGAGATCAGCCCCAGCATTTT.

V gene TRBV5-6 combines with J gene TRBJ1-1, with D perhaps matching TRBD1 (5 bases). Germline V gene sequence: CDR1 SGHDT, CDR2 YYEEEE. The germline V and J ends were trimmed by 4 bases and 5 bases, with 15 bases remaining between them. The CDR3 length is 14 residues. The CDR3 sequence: CASSQTVGWTEAFF. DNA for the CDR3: TGTGCCAGCAGCCAGACAGTTGGGTGGACTGAAGCTTTCTTT.

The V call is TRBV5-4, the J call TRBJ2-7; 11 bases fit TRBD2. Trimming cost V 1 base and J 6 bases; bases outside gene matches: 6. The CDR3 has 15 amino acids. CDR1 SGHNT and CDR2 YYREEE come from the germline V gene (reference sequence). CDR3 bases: TGTGCCAGCAGCTTGAATAGCGGGGGGGCAGGCGAGCAGTACTTC. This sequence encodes CASSLNSGGAGEQYF. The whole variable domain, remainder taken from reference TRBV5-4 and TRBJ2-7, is ETGVTQSPTHLIKTRGQQVTLRCSSQSGHNTVSWYQQALGQGPQFIFQYYREEENGRGNFPPRFSGLQFPNYSSELNVNALELDDSALYLCASSLNSGGAGEQYFGPGTRLTVT.

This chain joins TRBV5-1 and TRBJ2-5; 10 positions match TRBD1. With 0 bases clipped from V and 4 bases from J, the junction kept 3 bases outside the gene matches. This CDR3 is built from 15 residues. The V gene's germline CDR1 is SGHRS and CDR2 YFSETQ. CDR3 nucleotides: TGCGCCAGCAGCTTGGTGACAGGGGGCGGAGAGACCCAGTACTTC. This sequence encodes CASSLVTGGGETQYF.

In DNA form, the CDR3 reads TGTGCCATCACGGGCAGCACAGATACGCAGTATTTT. This translates into CAITGSTDTQYF. The rearrangement links TRBV10-3 to TRBJ2-3; unclear D gene. Germline CDR1 reads ENHRY; CDR2 reads SYGVKD. The CDR3 has 12 residues. V was cut by 7 bases and J by 0 bases, with 5 bases left in between.

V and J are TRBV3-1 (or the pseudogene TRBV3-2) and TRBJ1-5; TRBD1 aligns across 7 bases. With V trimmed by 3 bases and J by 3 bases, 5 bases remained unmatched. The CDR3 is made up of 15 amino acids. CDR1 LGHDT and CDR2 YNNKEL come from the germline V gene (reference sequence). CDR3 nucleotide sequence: TGTGCCAGCAGCCAGATGGGACAGAACAATCAGCCCCAGCATTTT. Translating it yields CASSQMGQNNQPQHF.

CDR3 DNA: TGTGCCAGCAGCACTACGGACAGGGCAAACATTCAGTACTTC. Encoded protein: CASSTTDRANIQYF. The V call is TRBV5-4, the J call TRBJ2-4, with 8 bases fitting TRBD1. The CDR3 is 14 residues long. The V and J ends lost 4 bases and 6 bases, in that order; junction bases with no gene match: 6. Germline CDR1 reads SGHNT; CDR2 reads YYREEE (reference sequence).

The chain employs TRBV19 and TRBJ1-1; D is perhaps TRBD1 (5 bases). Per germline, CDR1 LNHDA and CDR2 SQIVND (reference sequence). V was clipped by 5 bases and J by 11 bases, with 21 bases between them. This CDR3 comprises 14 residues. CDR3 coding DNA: TGTGCCAGTAGTCCCCCCGGGGGGGTGATGGGGGCTTTCTTT. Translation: CASSPPGGVMGAFF.

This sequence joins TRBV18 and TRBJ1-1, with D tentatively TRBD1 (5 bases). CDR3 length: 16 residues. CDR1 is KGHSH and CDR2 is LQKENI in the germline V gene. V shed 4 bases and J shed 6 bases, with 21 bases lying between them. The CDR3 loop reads CASSLTPGPVMPEAFF. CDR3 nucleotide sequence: TGTGCCAGCTCACTTACTCCGGGACCAGTAATGCCTGAAGCTTTCTTT. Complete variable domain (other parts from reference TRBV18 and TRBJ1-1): NAGVMQNPRHLVRRRGQEARLRCSPMKGHSHVYWYRQLPEEGLKFMVYLQKENIIDESGMPKERFSAEFPKEGPSILRIQQVVRGDSAAYFCASSLTPGPVMPEAFFGQGTRLTVV.

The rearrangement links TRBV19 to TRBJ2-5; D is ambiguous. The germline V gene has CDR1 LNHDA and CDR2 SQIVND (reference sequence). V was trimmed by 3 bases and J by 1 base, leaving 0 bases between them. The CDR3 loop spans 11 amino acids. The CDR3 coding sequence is TGTGCCAGTAGTATCCAAGAGACCCAGTACTTC. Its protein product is CASSIQETQYF.

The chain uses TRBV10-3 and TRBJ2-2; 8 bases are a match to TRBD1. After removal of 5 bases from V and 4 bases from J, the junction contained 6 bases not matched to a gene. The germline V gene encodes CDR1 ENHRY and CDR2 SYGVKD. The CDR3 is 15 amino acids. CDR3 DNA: TGTGCCATCAGTAGAGGACAGGGTGGCACCGGGGAGCTGTTTTTT. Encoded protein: CAISRGQGGTGELFF.

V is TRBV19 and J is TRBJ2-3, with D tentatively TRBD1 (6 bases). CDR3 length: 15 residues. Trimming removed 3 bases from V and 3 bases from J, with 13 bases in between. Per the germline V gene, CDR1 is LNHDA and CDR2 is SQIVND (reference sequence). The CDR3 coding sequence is TGTGCCAGTAGTATGAAGCAGGGGTGGACAGATACGCAGTATTTT. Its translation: CASSMKQGWTDTQYF.

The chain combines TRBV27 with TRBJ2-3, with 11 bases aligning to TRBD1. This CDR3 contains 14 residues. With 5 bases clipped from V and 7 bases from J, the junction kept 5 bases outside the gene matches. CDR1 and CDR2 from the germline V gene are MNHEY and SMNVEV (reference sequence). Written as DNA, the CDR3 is TGTGCCAGCAGTCTCGGGACAGGGGGGAATACGCAGTATTTT. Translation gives CASSLGTGGNTQYF.

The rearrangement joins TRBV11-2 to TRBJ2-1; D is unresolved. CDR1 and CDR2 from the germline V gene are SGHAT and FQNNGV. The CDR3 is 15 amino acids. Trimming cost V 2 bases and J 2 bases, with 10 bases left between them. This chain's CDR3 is CASSLFVDPYNEQFF. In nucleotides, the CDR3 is TGTGCCAGCAGCTTATTCGTAGACCCCTACAATGAGCAGTTCTTC.

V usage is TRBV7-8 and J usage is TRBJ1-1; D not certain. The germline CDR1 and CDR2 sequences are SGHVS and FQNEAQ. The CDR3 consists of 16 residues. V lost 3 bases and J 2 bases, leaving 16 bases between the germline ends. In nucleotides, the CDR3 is TGTGCCAGCAGCTTTAGCCCCAGAAGATACAACACTGAAGCTTTCTTT. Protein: CASSFSPRRYNTEAFF.

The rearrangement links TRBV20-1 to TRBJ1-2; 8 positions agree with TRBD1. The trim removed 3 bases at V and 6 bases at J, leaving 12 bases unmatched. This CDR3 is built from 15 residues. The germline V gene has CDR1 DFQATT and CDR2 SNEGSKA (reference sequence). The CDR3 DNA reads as TGCAGTGCTAGTAACAAGGACAGGGCGCTTGATGGCTACACCTTC. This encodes CSASNKDRALDGYTF.

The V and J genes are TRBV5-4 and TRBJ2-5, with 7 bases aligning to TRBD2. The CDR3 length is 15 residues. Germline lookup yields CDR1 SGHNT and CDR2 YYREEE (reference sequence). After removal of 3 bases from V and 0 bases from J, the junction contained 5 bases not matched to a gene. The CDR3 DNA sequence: TGTGCCAGCAGCTCCGCGGGGGTACACCAAGAGACCCAGTACTTC. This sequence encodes CASSSAGVHQETQYF.

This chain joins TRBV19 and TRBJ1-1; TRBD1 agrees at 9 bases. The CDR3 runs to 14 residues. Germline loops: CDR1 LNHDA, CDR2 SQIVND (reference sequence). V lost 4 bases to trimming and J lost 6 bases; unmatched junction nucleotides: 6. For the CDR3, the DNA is TGTGCCAGTAGTACCGGACAGGGGTTACCTGAAGCTTTCTTT. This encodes CASSTGQGLPEAFF.

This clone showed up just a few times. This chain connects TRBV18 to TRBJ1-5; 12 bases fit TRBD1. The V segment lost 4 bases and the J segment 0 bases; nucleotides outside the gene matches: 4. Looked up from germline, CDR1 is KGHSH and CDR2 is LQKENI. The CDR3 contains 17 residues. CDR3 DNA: TGTGCCAGCTCACAGGGACAGGGGGCGGATAGCAATCAGCCCCAGCATTTT. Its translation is CASSQGQGADSNQPQHF.

The CDR3 sequence is CASSEQVTGELFF. The CDR3 nucleotides read TGTGCCAGCAGTGAGCAGGTCACCGGGGAGCTGTTTTTT. The chain employs TRBV6-1 and TRBJ2-2; D unclear. CDR3 length: 13 residues. V was cut by 3 bases and J by 4 bases, with 6 bases left in between. Germline-derived CDR1 and CDR2 are MNHNS and SASEGT.

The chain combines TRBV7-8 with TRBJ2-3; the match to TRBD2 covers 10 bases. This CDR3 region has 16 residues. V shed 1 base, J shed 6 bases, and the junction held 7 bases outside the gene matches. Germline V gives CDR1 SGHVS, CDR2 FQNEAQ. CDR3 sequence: CASSLVSGGSGDTQYF. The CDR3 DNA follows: TGTGCCAGCAGCTTAGTTAGCGGGGGGTCGGGTGATACGCAGTATTTT. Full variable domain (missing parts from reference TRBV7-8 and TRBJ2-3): GAGVSQSPRYKVAKRGQDVALRCDPISGHVSLFWYQQALGQGPEFLTYFQNEAQLDKSGLPSDRFFAERPEGSVSTLKIQRTQQEDSAVYLCASSLVSGGSGDTQYFGPGTRLTVL.

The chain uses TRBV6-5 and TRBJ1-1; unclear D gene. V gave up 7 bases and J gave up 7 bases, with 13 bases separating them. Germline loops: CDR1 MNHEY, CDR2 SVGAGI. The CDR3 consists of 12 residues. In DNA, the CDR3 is TGTGCCAGCACCTCGGACCTGAATGAAGCTTTCTTT. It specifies CASTSDLNEAFF.

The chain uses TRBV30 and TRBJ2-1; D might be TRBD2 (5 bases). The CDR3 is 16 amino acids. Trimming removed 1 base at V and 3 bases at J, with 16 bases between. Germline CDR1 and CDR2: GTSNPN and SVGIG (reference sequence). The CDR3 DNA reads TGTGCCTGGAGTGGAGGGCTAGCAGGCCTCTACAATGAGCAGTTCTTC. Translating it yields CAWSGGLAGLYNEQFF.